Following are 6 T cell receptor beta chains from one sample sequenced in a study of shared clonotypes between healthy human individuals. Data came from immunoSEQ multiplex PCR; TCRdb stores just in-frame clones and leaves some out. Of about 2.4 million clones in the sample, 90% to 95% are singletons; the top ten hold roughly 0.36%. The sequencing input was naive CD4+ T cells from PBMCs. Stated subset: CD45RA+ positively selected. The receptor set was obtained from a young man in good health. Some clones in this sample may be carry-over from other donors' samples.

The chain recombines TRBV7-3 with TRBJ2-1, with D unresolved. The CDR3 consists of 14 residues. Germline V lookup: CDR1 SGHTA, CDR2 FQGTGA. The ends were cut back, 0 bases at V and 8 bases at J, with 11 bases in the middle. CDR3 sequence (DNA): TGTGCCAGCAGCTTAACGGCCAGGTGGGATGAGCAGTTCTTC. Translated, it gives CASSLTARWDEQFF. Drawing the rest from reference TRBV7-3 and TRBJ2-1, the complete variable domain is GAGVSQTPSNKVTEKGKYVELRCDPISGHTALYWYRQSLGQGPEFLIYFQGTGAADDSGLPNDRFFAVRPEGSVSTLKIQRTERGDSAVYLCASSLTARWDEQFFGPGTRLTVL.

The DNA of the CDR3 is TGTGCCAGCAGCTTAGCCTGGGCGGGAGTGGGATCCTACAATGAGCAGTTCTTC. It yields the protein CASSLAWAGVGSYNEQFF. The V gene is TRBV7-8, the J gene TRBJ2-1, with 7 bases aligning to TRBD2. The CDR3 runs to 18 residues. Germline values: CDR1 SGHVS, CDR2 FQNEAQ. The ends lost 0 bases at V and 1 base at J; junction bases unmatched: 9.

CDR3: CASSQLGQGGGETQYF. The CDR3 DNA reads TGTGCCAGCAGTCAACTCGGACAGGGCGGTGGGGAGACCCAGTACTTC. The chain employs TRBV25-1 and TRBJ2-5; 8 bases map to TRBD1. Germline V gene lookup returns CDR1 MGHDK and CDR2 SYGVNS. The CDR3 has 16 amino acids. Trimming cost V 5 bases and J 5 bases; bases outside gene matches: 13.

The chain employs TRBV19 and TRBJ1-2; 7 bases line up with TRBD1. CDR1 LNHDA and CDR2 SQIVND come from the germline V gene (reference sequence). J lost 4 bases, V lost 4 bases, and 12 bases had no gene match. CDR3 length: 16 amino acids. The CDR3 region has the DNA TGTGCCAGTAGTACAACGCGGAGACAGGGAATCTATGGCTACACCTTC. Its translation: CASSTTRRQGIYGYTF.

V is TRBV15 and J is TRBJ2-5; D is undetermined. The germline V and J ends were trimmed by 3 bases and 5 bases, with 10 bases remaining between them. The germline CDR1 and CDR2 sequences are LNHNV and YYDKDF (reference sequence). The CDR3 totals 13 residues. The CDR3 DNA follows: TGTGCCACCAGCAGCGACGGAGACGAGACCCAGTACTTC. Protein product: CATSSDGDETQYF.

The rearrangement uses TRBV28 and TRBJ1-4; unclear D gene. Trimming took off 8 bases at V and 5 bases at J, with 9 bases between the two ends. CDR1 is MDHEN, CDR2 SYDVKM, per germline. The length of the CDR3 is 12 residues. Here the CDR3 reads CASRRRNEKLFF. CDR3 DNA sequence: TGTGCCAGCCGGCGGCGGAATGAAAAACTGTTTTTT. Full variable domain (remainder filled in from reference TRBV28 and TRBJ1-4): DVKVTQSSRYLVKRTGEKVFLECVQDMDHENMFWYRQDPGLGLRLIYFSYDVKMKEKGDIPEGYSVSREKKERFSLILESASTNQTSMYLCASRRRNEKLFFGSGTQLSVL.